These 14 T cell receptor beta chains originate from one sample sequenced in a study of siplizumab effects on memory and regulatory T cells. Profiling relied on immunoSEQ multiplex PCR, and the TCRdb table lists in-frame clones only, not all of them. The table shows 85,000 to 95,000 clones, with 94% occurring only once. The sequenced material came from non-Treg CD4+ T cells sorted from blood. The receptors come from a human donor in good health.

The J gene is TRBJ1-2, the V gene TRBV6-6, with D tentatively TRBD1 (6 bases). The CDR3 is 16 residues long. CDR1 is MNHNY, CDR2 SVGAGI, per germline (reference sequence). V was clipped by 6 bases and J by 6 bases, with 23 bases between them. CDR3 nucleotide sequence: TGTGCCAGCAGCGGGGGAAGGGGGAAGGGAACGGATGGCTACACCTTC. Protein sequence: CASSGGRGKGTDGYTF.

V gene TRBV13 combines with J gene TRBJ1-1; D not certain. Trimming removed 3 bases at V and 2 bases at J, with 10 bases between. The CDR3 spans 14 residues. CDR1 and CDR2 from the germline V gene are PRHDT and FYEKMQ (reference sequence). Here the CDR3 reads CASSFGTVNTEAFF. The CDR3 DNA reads TGTGCCAGCAGCTTCGGTACAGTTAACACTGAAGCTTTCTTT.

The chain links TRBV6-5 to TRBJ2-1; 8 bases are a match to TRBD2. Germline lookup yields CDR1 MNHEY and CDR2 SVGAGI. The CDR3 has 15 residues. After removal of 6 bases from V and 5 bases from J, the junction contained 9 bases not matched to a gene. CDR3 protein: CASSSIVAGNNEQFF. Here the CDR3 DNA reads TGTGCCAGCAGCAGCATCGTAGCGGGGAACAATGAGCAGTTCTTC.

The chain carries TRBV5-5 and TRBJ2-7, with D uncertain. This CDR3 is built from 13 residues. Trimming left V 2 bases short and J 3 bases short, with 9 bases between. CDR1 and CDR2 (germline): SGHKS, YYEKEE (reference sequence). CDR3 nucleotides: TGTGCCAGCAGCTTTCAGCCGGACTACGAGCAGTACTTC. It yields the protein CASSFQPDYEQYF.

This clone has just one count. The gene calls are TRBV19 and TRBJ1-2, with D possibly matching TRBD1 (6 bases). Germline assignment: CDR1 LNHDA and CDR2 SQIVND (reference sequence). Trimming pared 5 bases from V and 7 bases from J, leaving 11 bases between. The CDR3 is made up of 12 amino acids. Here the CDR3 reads CASSRRTAGYTF. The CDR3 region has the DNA TGTGCCAGTAGTCGCCGGACAGCTGGCTACACCTTC. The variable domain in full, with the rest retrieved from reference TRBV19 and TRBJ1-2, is DGGITQSPKYLFRKEGQNVTLSCEQNLNHDAMYWYRQDPGQGLRLIYYSQIVNDFQKGDIAEGYSVSREKKESFPLTVTSAQKNPTAFYLCASSRRTAGYTFGSGTRLTVV.

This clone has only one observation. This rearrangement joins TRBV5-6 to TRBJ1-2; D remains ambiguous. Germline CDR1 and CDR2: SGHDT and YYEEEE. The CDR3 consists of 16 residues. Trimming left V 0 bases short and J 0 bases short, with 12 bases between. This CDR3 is CASSLVGGNPNYGYTF. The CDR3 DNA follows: TGTGCCAGCAGCTTGGTGGGCGGAAACCCTAACTATGGCTACACCTTC.

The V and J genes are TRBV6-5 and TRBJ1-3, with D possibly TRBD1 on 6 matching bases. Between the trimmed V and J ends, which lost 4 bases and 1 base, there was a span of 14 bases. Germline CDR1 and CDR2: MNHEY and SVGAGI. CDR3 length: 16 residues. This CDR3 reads CASSSYFGQSGNTIYF. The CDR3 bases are TGTGCCAGCAGTTCCTACTTCGGACAGTCTGGAAACACCATATATTTT.

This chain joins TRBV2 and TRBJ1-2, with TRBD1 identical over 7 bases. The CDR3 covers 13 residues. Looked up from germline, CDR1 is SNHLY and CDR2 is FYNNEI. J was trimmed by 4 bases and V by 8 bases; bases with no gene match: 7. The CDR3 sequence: CASPRDSVYGYTF. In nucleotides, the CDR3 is TGTGCCAGCCCCCGGGACAGTGTCTATGGCTACACCTTC.

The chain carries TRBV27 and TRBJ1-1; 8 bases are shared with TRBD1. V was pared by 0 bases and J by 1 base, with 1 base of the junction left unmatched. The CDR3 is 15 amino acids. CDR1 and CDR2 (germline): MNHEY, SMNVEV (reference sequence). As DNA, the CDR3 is TGTGCCAGCAGTTTATCCGGGACAGGGAACACTGAAGCTTTCTTT. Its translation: CASSLSGTGNTEAFF.

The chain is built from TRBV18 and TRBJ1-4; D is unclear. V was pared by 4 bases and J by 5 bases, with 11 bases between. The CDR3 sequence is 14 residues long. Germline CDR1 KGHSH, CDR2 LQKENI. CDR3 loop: CASSQKLLNEKLFF. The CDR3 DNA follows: TGTGCCAGCTCACAAAAACTGCTCAATGAAAAACTGTTTTTT. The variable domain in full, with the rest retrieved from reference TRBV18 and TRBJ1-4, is NAGVMQNPRHLVRRRGQEARLRCSPMKGHSHVYWYRQLPEEGLKFMVYLQKENIIDESGMPKERFSAEFPKEGPSILRIQQVVRGDSAAYFCASSQKLLNEKLFFGSGTQLSVL.

CDR3 loop: CATSRASGGYGYTF. The CDR3 nucleotides are TGTGCCACCAGCAGAGCTTCAGGAGGATATGGCTACACCTTC. The V call is TRBV15, the J call TRBJ1-2; D remains ambiguous. The CDR3 runs 14 residues. Germline V gene lookup returns CDR1 LNHNV and CDR2 YYDKDF (reference sequence). V dropped 1 base and J dropped 5 bases, with 11 bases sitting between them.

CDR3 in amino acids: CAWSVSGSYGYTF. In DNA form, the CDR3 reads TGTGCCTGGAGTGTTTCAGGCTCCTATGGCTACACCTTC. The chain is built from TRBV30 and TRBJ1-2; no definite D call. With 0 bases removed from V and 4 bases from J, the gap between germline ends came to 9 bases. CDR1 is GTSNPN, CDR2 SVGIG, per germline (reference sequence). The CDR3 contains 13 residues.

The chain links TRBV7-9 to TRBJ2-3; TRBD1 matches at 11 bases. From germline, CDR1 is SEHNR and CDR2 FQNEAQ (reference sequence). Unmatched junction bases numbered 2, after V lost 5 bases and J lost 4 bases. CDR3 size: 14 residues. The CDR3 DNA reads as TGTGCCAGCAGCAGGACAGGGGGCCCAGATACGCAGTATTTT. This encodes CASSRTGGPDTQYF. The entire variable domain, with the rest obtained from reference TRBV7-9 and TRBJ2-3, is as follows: DTGVSQNPRHKITKRGQNVTFRCDPISEHNRLYWYRQTLGQGPEFLTYFQNEAQLEKSRLLSDRFSAERPKGSFSTLEIQRTEQGDSAMYLCASSRTGGPDTQYFGPGTRLTVL.

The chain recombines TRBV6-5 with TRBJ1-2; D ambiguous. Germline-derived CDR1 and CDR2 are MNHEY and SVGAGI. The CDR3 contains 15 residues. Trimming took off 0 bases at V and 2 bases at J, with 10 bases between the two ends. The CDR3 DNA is TGTGCCAGCAGTTACTCGATGAATGTGAACTATGGCTACACCTTC. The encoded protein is CASSYSMNVNYGYTF.